The 18 T cell receptor beta chains given below trace back to one sample, sequenced in a study of T cell changes during pregnancy in multiple sclerosis. Clones were sequenced by immunoSEQ multiplex PCR, and TCRdb holds only the in-frame ones, with some missing. The data contain approximately 70,000 clones, about 90% of them seen just once; the ten biggest clones take up about 0.45%. Sequenced material: CD4+ T cells from peripheral blood mononuclear cells, taken before pregnancy. These receptors were taken from a female donor with multiple sclerosis, enrolled in a pregnancy study.

V gene TRBV28 combines with J gene TRBJ1-2, with D perhaps TRBD1 (6 bases). The germline CDR1 and CDR2 sequences are MDHEN and SYDVKM. This CDR3 contains 14 residues. V was shortened by 2 bases and J by 4 bases, with 11 bases between the two germline ends. The CDR3 DNA reads as TGTGCCAGCAGTTTACCAGACAGGAGCTATGGCTACACCTTC. Its translation: CASSLPDRSYGYTF.

The chain carries TRBV30 and TRBJ1-1; 7 bases map to TRBD1. The V and J ends lost 3 bases and 6 bases, in that order; junction bases with no gene match: 7. CDR3 length: 13 amino acids. Germline values: CDR1 GTSNPN, CDR2 SVGIG (reference sequence). The CDR3 DNA follows: TGTGCCTGGAGAAAAACAGGGGCTCCTGAAGCTTTCTTT. This codes for CAWRKTGAPEAFF.

The chain recombines TRBV27 with TRBJ2-7, with 11 bases aligning to TRBD1. The length of the CDR3 is 18 residues. Trimming removed 6 bases from V and 6 bases from J; junction bases left unmatched: 19. From germline, CDR1 is MNHEY and CDR2 SMNVEV (reference sequence). The CDR3 sequence is CASRREAPGTGGWGEQYF. CDR3 sequence (DNA): TGTGCCAGCAGGAGGGAAGCTCCGGGGACAGGGGGTTGGGGCGAGCAGTACTTC.

The genes are TRBV5-6 and TRBJ2-5, with D unresolved. Germline V lookup: CDR1 SGHDT, CDR2 YYEEEE. V was trimmed by 0 bases and J by 1 base, leaving 10 bases between them. The CDR3 is 15 residues long. The CDR3 here is CASSLALGRQETQYF. DNA of the CDR3: TGTGCCAGCAGCTTGGCTTTGGGCCGCCAAGAGACCCAGTACTTC.

J is TRBJ1-1 and V is TRBV15; 7 positions match TRBD1. V shed 4 bases and J 11 bases; nucleotides not matched to a gene: 16. Germline V CDR1 and CDR2: LNHNV, YYDKDF (reference sequence). The CDR3 contains 15 residues. CDR3 in amino acids: CATSTIQGNKLRAFF. DNA of the CDR3: TGTGCCACCAGCACAATACAGGGGAACAAGCTTAGGGCTTTCTTT.

The chain uses TRBV7-3 and TRBJ2-7; 8 positions agree with TRBD1. The CDR3 has 16 amino acids. The V and J ends lost 2 bases and 1 base, in that order; junction bases with no gene match: 7. Germline loops: CDR1 SGHTA, CDR2 FQGTGA. The CDR3 region has the DNA TGTGCCAGCAGCTTAGGGGACAGGCCGCTTTCCTACGAGCAGTACTTC. Its protein product is CASSLGDRPLSYEQYF.

V and J are TRBV19 and TRBJ1-1; D is perhaps TRBD1 (5 bases). The CDR3 runs 12 residues. The germline gives CDR1 LNHDA, CDR2 SQIVND (reference sequence). V was shortened by 5 bases and J by 3 bases, with 7 bases between the two germline ends. CDR3 sequence (DNA): TGTGCCAGTAGTCCCAGGGACACTGAAGCTTTCTTT. Its translation is CASSPRDTEAFF.

The chain uses TRBV19 and TRBJ1-6; D call uncertain. Trimming stripped 2 bases from V and 7 bases from J, with 9 bases between. Germline lookup yields CDR1 LNHDA and CDR2 SQIVND (reference sequence). This CDR3 is built from 14 residues. Here the CDR3 DNA reads TGTGCCAGTAGTATACGAGGGCCGAATTCACCCCTCCACTTT. This codes for CASSIRGPNSPLHF.

The CDR3 region is CASSISGGADKNIQYF. The CDR3 region has the DNA TGTGCCAGTAGTATCTCCGGGGGGGCCGACAAAAACATTCAGTACTTC. The gene calls are TRBV19 and TRBJ2-4, with TRBD2 matching over 8 bases. CDR3 length: 16 amino acids. From germline, CDR1 is LNHDA and CDR2 SQIVND (reference sequence). V lost 3 bases, J lost 3 bases, and 7 bases stayed unmatched.

This sequence joins TRBV18 and TRBJ1-4, with D possibly matching TRBD1 (5 bases). The CDR3 spans 15 residues. The V and J ends lost 3 bases and 3 bases respectively, with 11 bases between them. Germline CDR1 is KGHSH and CDR2 is LQKENI. CDR3 DNA sequence: TGTGCCAGCTCACCCCAAGACAGAGCTAATGAAAAACTGTTTTTT. Its translation: CASSPQDRANEKLFF.

CDR3 region: CASTPLRTGWYEQFF. The DNA for the CDR3 is TGTGCCAGCACCCCACTCCGGACAGGGTGGTATGAGCAGTTCTTC. The chain combines TRBV7-9 with TRBJ2-1, with 8 bases aligning to TRBD1. Germline V lookup: CDR1 SEHNR, CDR2 FQNEAQ (reference sequence). Unmatched junction bases numbered 13, after V lost 7 bases and J lost 8 bases. The CDR3 consists of 15 residues.

The chain employs TRBV30 and TRBJ1-5; 7 nucleotides line up with TRBD1. The CDR3 extends over 14 amino acids. The J segment lost 6 bases and the V segment lost 3 bases, leaving 8 bases of the junction unmatched. Germline values: CDR1 GTSNPN, CDR2 SVGIG (reference sequence). The CDR3 here is CAWRVRQGSQPQHF. The DNA of the CDR3 is TGTGCCTGGAGGGTTCGACAGGGAAGTCAGCCCCAGCATTTT.

The chain couples TRBV2 to TRBJ2-1; 7 nucleotides agree with TRBD2. The CDR3 is made up of 13 amino acids. V lost 6 bases to trimming and J lost 7 bases; unmatched junction nucleotides: 6. Germline V lookup: CDR1 SNHLY, CDR2 FYNNEI. The CDR3 is CASRETGGNEQFF. CDR3 DNA: TGTGCCAGCAGAGAAACCGGGGGGAATGAGCAGTTCTTC.

V and J are TRBV6-1 and TRBJ2-7; TRBD2 might be the D (6 bases). The CDR3 runs 15 residues. V lost 6 bases to trimming and J lost 4 bases, with 19 bases between them. Germline V lookup: CDR1 MNHNS, CDR2 SASEGT. The CDR3 here is CASSVGLSGTYEQYF. CDR3 coding DNA: TGTGCCAGCAGCGTTGGCCTTAGCGGAACATACGAGCAGTACTTC.

V usage is TRBV7-2 and J usage is TRBJ2-7; 10 nucleotides agree with TRBD1. CDR3 length equals 14 residues. CDR1 and CDR2 from the germline V gene are SGHTA and FQGNSA. With V trimmed by 5 bases and J by 3 bases, 4 bases remained unmatched. The DNA for the CDR3 is TGTGCCAGCAGCCCCCGGGACAGGGGCTACGAGCAGTACTTC. The encoded protein is CASSPRDRGYEQYF.

This clone was seen only a few times. The chain uses TRBV7-3 and TRBJ2-5; 9 nucleotides agree with TRBD2. Germline-derived CDR1 and CDR2 are SGHTA and FQGTGA. V gave up 2 bases and J gave up 4 bases; unmatched junction bases: 11. The CDR3 runs 17 residues. CDR3 in amino acids: CASSLGTSHPRGETQYF. The CDR3 DNA is TGTGCCAGCAGCTTAGGGACTAGCCACCCGAGGGGAGAGACCCAGTACTTC.

This clone was seen only once. The J gene is TRBJ2-2, the V gene TRBV7-2, with 7 bases fitting TRBD1. The trim removed 2 bases at V and 1 base at J, leaving 10 bases unmatched. In germline, CDR1 is SGHTA, CDR2 FQGNSA. CDR3 length equals 18 residues. CDR3 protein: CASSLFYARTGNTGELFF. The CDR3 DNA reads TGTGCCAGCAGCTTATTCTATGCGCGGACAGGGAACACCGGGGAGCTGTTTTTT.

Only one count was recorded for this clone. The rearrangement uses TRBV19 and TRBJ2-2, with TRBD2 matching over 11 bases. CDR1 LNHDA and CDR2 SQIVND come from the germline V gene (reference sequence). The CDR3 is 17 residues long. The J segment lost 4 bases and the V segment lost 5 bases, leaving 9 bases of the junction unmatched. The CDR3 coding sequence is TGTGCCAGTAGTGTAACTAGCGGGGGTGTGGGCACCGGGGAGCTGTTTTTT. Its protein is CASSVTSGGVGTGELFF.